Listed here are 11 T cell receptor beta chains from one sample, sequenced in a study of tumor and adjacent non-tumor tissue in lung cancer. TCRbeta libraries were built with three rounds of nested PCR, modified from ARM-PCR. TCRdb redid the calling of the multiplex PCR reads with MiXCR, one entry per CDR3 protein. The sample includes about 80,000 distinct CDR3 sequences, 80% to 85% of them seen just once. The template was RNA from unsorted bulk tissue. Sequencing was done on a sample of lung tumor tissue. The receptors come from a woman between 50 and 59 years old with non-small cell lung cancer.

With regard to this clonotype: The germline gene is not matched at one end of the junction; a read error may be the cause. V and J are TRBV28 and TRBJ2-7; D remains ambiguous. CDR1 and CDR2 (germline): MDHEN, SYDVKM. The CDR3 is 14 residues long. The CDR3, as DNA: TGTGTCAGCAGTTTGATCCAAAAGTCCTACGAGCAGTACTTC. This gives the protein CVSSLIQKSYEQYF.

In the case of this clonotype: Likely a read error: the CDR3 ends without its conserved phenylalanine or tryptophan. The chain has TRBV20-1 and TRBJ2-3; 7 bases line up with TRBD2. This CDR3 has 13 residues. The germline V gene has CDR1 DFQATT and CDR2 SNEGSKA (reference sequence). The CDR3 is CNMAGEGTDTQYC. CDR3 nucleotide sequence: TGCAATATGGCGGGAGAAGGGACAGATACGCAGTATTGT.

A note on this clonotype: The CDR3 carries no conserved terminal phenylalanine or tryptophan, so it likely arises from a read error. V and J are TRBV20-1 and TRBJ2-2, with D unclear. The CDR3 has 11 amino acids. Germline-derived CDR1 and CDR2 are DFQATT and SNEGSKA (reference sequence). CDR3 sequence: CYARSFGELFY. In DNA form, the CDR3 reads TGCTATGCTAGAAGTTTCGGGGAGCTGTTTTAT.

Points on this clonotype: One junction end does not reproduce the germline sequence, and a read error may be involved. V and J are TRBV29-1 and TRBJ2-7; 9 positions agree with TRBD2. Germline V gene data show CDR1 as SQVTM and CDR2 as ANQGSEA. The CDR3 contains 15 residues. CDR3 amino acids: CSLANAGTSSYDQYF. The CDR3 nucleotides are TGCAGCCTTGCTAACGCCGGGACTAGCTCCTACGATCAGTACTTC.

This chain connects TRBV20-1 to TRBJ2-1, with D uncertain. Per the germline V gene, CDR1 is DFQATT and CDR2 is SNEGSKA (reference sequence). This CDR3 has 17 residues. The V end lost 6 bases, the J end lost 1 base, and 22 bases lay between the germline ends. The CDR3 coding sequence is TGCAGTGCCCAAAAGAGTGCCAGTTTGAGTTCCTACAATGAGCAGTTCTTC. The encoded protein is CSAQKSASLSSYNEQFF.

The genes are TRBV29-1 and TRBJ2-2; no clear D gene. The V gene's germline CDR1 is SQVTM and CDR2 ANQGSEA. This CDR3 is built from 14 residues. The V gene lost 8 bases and the J gene lost 3 bases, with 16 bases spanning the gap. CDR3 sequence reads: CSLSGKAHTGELFF. As DNA, the CDR3 is TGCAGCCTTTCAGGCAAGGCGCACACCGGGGAGCTGTTTTTT.

This chain uses TRBV20-1 with TRBJ2-1, with 8 bases matching TRBD2. Looked up from germline, CDR1 is DFQATT and CDR2 is SNEGSKA (reference sequence). J was trimmed by 7 bases and V by 0 bases; bases with no gene match: 20. The length of the CDR3 is 19 residues. As DNA, the CDR3 is TGCAGTGCTAGAGATACCGACGTAGGGGGACTAGTGGAATATAATGAGCAGTTCTTC. Protein: CSARDTDVGGLVEYNEQFF.

The V gene is TRBV6-5, the J gene TRBJ1-6; possible D gene TRBD1, 5 bases. The CDR3 consists of 14 residues. Per the germline V gene, CDR1 is MNHEY and CDR2 is SVGAGI. The CDR3 coding sequence is TGTGGTACCCGGTGGGGGACCGACAATTCACCCCTCCACTTT. It translates to CGTRWGTDNSPLHF.

The gene calls are TRBV20-1 and TRBJ2-1; 10 nucleotides agree with TRBD2. CDR1 and CDR2 (germline): DFQATT, SNEGSKA (reference sequence). The J segment lost 9 bases and the V segment lost 0 bases, leaving 14 bases of the junction unmatched. The CDR3 has 17 residues. CDR3: CSARDPTSSGSSGEQFF. The DNA of the CDR3 is TGCAGTGCTAGAGATCCTACCTCTAGCGGGAGTAGTGGTGAGCAGTTCTTC.

This clonotype was seen only a few times. The chain joins TRBV11-2 to TRBJ2-7, with 7 bases that match TRBD2. The CDR3 covers 15 residues. CDR1 and CDR2 from the germline V gene are SGHAT and FQNNGV. The V and J ends lost 5 bases and 10 bases, in that order; junction bases with no gene match: 17. In DNA form, the CDR3 reads TGTGCCAGCAGCCCTTGGGCTAGCGGTTCCTTGGAACAGTACTTC. It specifies CASSPWASGSLEQYF. The whole variable domain, remainder taken from reference TRBV11-2 and TRBJ2-7, is EAGVAQSPRYKIIEKRQSVAFWCNPISGHATLYWYQQILGQGPKLLIQFQNNGVVDDSQLPKDRFSAERLKGVDSTLKIQPAKLEDSAVYLCASSPWASGSLEQYFGPGTRLTVT.

By its share, this clonotype is medium-sized. The CDR3 protein is CASSLDRGLYEQYF. CDR3 bases: TGTGCCAGCAGCTTAGATAGGGGGCTATACGAGCAGTACTTC. J is TRBJ2-7 and V is TRBV11-2; 7 bases fit TRBD1. From germline, CDR1 is SGHAT and CDR2 FQNNGV. J gave up 4 bases and V 0 bases, and 3 bases lay outside the gene matches. The CDR3 is made up of 14 amino acids.